The 2 T cell receptor beta chains given below trace back to one sample, sequenced in a study of blood T cell repertoires in COVID-19. Sequencing used immunoSEQ multiplex PCR; TCRdb keeps in-frame clones, though not all of them. The sample carries about 100,000 clones, about 90% recorded once. The sequenced sample consisted of peripheral blood. All receptors derive from a human donor with active COVID-19. The donor label of this sample is uncertain.

The genes are TRBV3-1 (or the pseudogene TRBV3-2) and TRBJ2-3; maybe TRBD1 (6 bases). The CDR3 is 15 residues long. CDR1 and CDR2 from the germline V gene are LGHDT and YNNKEL (reference sequence). V was shortened by 0 bases and J by 2 bases, with 9 bases between the two germline ends. The CDR3, as DNA: TGTGCCAGCAGCCAAGATACAGGGTACACAGATACGCAGTATTTT. Encoded protein: CASSQDTGYTDTQYF.

The CDR3 bases are TGTGCCAGCAGCTGGGGACAGGGGTATGGCTACACCTTC. Translating gives CASSWGQGYGYTF. This rearrangement joins TRBV5-4 to TRBJ1-2; 10 positions match TRBD1. CDR3 length: 13 amino acids. CDR1 is SGHNT and CDR2 is YYREEE in the germline V gene (reference sequence). The trim removed 3 bases at V and 5 bases at J, leaving 1 base unmatched.